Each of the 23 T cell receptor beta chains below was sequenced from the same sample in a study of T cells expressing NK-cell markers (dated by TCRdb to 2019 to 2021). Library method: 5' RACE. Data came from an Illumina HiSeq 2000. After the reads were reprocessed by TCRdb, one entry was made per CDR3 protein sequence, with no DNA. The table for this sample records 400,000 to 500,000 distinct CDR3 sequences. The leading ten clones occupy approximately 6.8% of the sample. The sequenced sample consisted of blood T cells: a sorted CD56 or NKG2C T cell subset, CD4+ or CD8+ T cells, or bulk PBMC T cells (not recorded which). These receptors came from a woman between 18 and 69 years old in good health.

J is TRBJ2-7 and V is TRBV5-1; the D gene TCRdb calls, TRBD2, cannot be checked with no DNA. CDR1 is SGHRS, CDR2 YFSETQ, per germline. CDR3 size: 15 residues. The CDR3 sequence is CASSAGRDSFSEQYF.

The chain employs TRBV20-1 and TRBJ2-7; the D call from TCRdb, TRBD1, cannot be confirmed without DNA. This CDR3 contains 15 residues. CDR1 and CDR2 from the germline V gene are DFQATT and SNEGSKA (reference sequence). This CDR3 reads CSARTPAGGYGEQYF.

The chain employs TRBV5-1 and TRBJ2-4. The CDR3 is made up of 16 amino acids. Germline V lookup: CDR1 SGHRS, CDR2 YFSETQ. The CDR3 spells CASSLIQGLAKNIQYF. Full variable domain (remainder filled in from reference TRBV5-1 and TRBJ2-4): KAGVTQTPRYLIKTRGQQVTLSCSPISGHRSVSWYQQTPGQGLQFLFEYFSETQRNKGNFPGRFSGRQFSNSRSEMNVSTLELGDSALYLCASSLIQGLAKNIQYFGAGTRLSVL.

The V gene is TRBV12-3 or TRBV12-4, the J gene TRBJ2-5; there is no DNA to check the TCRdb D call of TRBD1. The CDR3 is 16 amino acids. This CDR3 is CASSSLTGGRQETQYF.

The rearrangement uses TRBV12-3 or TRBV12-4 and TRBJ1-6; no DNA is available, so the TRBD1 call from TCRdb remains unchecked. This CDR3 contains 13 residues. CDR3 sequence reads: CASSPFPDSPLHF.

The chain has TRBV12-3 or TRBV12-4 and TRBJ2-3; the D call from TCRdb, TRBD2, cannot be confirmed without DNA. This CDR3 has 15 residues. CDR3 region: CASSLLRGGVDTQYF.

The CDR3 spells CASDRGSYEQYF. J is TRBJ2-7 and V is TRBV6-6. CDR3 length: 12 residues. Germline V gene lookup returns CDR1 MNHNY and CDR2 SVGAGI (reference sequence).

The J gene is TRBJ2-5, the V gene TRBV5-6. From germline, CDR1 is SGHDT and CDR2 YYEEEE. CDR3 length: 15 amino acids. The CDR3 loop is CASSLGRASQGTQYF.

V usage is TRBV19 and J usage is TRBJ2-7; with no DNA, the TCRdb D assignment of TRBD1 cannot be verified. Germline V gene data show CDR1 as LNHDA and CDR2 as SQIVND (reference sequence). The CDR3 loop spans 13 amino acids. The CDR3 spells CATGQGNSYEQYF.

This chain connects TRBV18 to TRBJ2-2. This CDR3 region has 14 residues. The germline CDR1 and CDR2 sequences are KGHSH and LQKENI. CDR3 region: CASSPTANTGELFF.

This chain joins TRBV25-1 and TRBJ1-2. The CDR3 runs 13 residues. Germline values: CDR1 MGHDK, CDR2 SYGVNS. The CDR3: CASSEVGEEGYTF.

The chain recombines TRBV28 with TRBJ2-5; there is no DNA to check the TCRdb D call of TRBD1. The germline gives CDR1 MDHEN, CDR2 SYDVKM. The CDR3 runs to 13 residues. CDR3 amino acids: CASIGGKQETQYF.

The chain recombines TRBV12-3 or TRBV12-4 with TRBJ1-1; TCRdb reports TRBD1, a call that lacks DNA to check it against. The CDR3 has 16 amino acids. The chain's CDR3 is CASSPLDRTSNTEAFF.

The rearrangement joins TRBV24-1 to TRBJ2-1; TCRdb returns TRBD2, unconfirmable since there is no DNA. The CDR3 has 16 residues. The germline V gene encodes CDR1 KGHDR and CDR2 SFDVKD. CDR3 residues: CATSDPGLAGNNEQFF.

The CDR3: CASSAGWGLAYNEQFF. The V gene is TRBV5-1, the J gene TRBJ2-1; the TCRdb D gene call, TRBD2, has no DNA to confirm it. Germline CDR1 reads SGHRS; CDR2 reads YFSETQ. This CDR3 has 16 amino acids.

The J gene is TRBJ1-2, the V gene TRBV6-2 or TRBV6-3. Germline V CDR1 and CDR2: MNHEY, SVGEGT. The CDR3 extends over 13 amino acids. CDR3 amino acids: CASSPRDEYGYTF.

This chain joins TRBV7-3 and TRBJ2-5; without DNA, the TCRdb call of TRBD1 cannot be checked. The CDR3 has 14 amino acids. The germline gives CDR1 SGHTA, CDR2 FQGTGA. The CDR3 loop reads CASSAGTAKETQYF.

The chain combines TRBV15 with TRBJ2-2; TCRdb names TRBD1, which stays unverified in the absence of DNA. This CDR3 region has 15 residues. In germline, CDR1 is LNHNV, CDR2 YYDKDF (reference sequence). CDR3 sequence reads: CATSRGVVDTGELFF.

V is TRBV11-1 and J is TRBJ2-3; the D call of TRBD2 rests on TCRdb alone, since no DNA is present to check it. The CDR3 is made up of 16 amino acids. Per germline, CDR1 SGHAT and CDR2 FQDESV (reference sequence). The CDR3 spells CASSPRASVDTDTQYF.

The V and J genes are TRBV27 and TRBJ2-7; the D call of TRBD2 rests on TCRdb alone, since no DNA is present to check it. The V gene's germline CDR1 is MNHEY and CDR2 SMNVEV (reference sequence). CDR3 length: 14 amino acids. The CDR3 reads CASSSLASNEEQYF.

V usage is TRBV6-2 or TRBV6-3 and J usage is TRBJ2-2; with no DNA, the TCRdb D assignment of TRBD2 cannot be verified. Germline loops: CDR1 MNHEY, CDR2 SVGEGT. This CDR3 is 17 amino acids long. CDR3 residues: CASSYPRDYTNTGELFF.

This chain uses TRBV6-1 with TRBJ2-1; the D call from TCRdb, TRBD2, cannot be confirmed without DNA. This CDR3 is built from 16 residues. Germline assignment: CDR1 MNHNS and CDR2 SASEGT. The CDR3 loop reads CASGPLAMGAYNEQFF.

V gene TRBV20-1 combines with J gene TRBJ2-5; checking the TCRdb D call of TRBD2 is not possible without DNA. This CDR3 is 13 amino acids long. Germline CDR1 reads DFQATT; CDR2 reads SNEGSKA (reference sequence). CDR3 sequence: CSASLGGLETQYF.